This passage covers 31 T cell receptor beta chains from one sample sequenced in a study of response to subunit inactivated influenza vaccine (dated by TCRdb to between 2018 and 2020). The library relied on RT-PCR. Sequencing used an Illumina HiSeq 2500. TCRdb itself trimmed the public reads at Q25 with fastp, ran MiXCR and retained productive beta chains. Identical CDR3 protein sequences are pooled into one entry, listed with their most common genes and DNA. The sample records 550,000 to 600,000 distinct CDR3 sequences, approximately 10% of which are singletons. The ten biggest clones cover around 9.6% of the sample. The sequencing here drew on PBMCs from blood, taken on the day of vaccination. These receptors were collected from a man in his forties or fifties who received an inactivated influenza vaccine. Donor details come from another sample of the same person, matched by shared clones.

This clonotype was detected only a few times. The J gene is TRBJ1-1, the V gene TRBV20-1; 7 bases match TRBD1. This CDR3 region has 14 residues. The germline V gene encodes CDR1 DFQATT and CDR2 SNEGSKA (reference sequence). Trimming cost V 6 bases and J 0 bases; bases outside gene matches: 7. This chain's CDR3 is CSATARGLNTEAFF. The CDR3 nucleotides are TGCAGTGCCACGGCCAGGGGGTTGAACACTGAAGCTTTCTTT.

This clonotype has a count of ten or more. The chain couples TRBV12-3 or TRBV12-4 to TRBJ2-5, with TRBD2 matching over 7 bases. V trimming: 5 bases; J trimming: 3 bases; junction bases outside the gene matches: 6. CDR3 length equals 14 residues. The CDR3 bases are TGTGCCAGCAGTCTCCGGACTAGGAAAGAGACCCAGTACTTC. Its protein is CASSLRTRKETQYF.

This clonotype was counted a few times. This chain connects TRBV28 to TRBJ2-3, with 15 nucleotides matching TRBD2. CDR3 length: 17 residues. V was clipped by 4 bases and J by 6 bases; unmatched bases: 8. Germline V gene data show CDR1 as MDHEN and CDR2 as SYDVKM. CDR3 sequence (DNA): TGTGCCAGCAGTTCCACTTGGACTAGCGGGGGGGGTGATACGCAGTATTTT. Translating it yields CASSSTWTSGGGDTQYF.

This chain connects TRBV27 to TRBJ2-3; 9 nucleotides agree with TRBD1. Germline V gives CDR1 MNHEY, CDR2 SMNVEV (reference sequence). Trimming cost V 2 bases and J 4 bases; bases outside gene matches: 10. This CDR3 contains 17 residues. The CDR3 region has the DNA TGTGCCAGCAGTTTACACCCGCCGGGACAGGGCCCAGATACGCAGTATTTT. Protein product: CASSLHPPGQGPDTQYF.

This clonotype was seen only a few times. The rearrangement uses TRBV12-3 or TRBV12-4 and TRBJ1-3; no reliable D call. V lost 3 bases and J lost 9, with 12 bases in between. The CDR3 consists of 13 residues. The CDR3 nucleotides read TGTGCCAGCAGTTTTATGGAGCGCGGCACCATATATTTT. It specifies CASSFMERGTIYF.

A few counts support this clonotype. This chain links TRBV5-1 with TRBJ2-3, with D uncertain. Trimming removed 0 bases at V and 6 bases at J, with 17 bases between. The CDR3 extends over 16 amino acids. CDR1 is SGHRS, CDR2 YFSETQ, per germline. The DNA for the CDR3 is TGCGCCAGCAGCTTGGGGTCCACCAGCGTGGGGGATACGCAGTATTTT. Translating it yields CASSLGSTSVGDTQYF.

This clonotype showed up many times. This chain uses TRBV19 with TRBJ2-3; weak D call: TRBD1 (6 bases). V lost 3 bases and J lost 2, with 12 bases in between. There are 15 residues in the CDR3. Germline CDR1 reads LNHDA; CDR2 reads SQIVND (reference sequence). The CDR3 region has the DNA TGTGCCAGTAGTATGGGGGCTGGGCTCACAGATACGCAGTATTTT. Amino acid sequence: CASSMGAGLTDTQYF.

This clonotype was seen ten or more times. This chain's CDR3 is CASSPTGTGNTIYF. Here the CDR3 DNA reads TGTGCCAGCAGTCCAACAGGGACTGGAAACACCATATATTTT. J is TRBJ1-3 and V is TRBV12-3 or TRBV12-4, with D possibly matching TRBD1 (6 bases). The CDR3 length is 14 residues. V was pared by 5 bases and J by 2 bases, with 10 bases between.

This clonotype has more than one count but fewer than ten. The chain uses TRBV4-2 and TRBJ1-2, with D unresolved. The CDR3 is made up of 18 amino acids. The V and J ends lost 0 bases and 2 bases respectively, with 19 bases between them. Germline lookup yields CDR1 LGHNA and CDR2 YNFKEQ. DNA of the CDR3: TGTGCCAGCAGCCAAGATCGGGTGGGATTCGGTAGCAACTATGGCTACACCTTC. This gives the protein CASSQDRVGFGSNYGYTF.

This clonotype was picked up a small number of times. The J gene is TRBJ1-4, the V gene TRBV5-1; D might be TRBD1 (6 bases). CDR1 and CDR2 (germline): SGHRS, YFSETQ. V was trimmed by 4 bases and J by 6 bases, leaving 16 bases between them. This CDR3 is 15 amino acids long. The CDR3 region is CASSNTGRSDEKLFF. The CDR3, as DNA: TGCGCCAGCAGCAATACAGGGAGGTCGGATGAAAAACTGTTTTTT.

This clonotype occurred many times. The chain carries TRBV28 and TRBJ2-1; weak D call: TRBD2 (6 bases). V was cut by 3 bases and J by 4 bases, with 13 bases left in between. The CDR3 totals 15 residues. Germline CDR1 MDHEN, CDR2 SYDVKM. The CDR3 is CASSFTREIYNEQFF. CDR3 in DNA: TGTGCCAGCAGTTTCACCCGGGAGATATACAATGAGCAGTTCTTC.

The CDR3 DNA follows: TGCGCCAGCAGCCAAGACAGGCAGTTTCACAATGGCTACACCTTC. Translated: CASSQDRQFHNGYTF. The chain carries TRBV4-3 and TRBJ1-2; no firm D call. From germline, CDR1 is LGHNA and CDR2 YSLEER. The CDR3 extends over 15 amino acids. Trimming left V 0 bases short and J 6 bases short, with 14 bases between.

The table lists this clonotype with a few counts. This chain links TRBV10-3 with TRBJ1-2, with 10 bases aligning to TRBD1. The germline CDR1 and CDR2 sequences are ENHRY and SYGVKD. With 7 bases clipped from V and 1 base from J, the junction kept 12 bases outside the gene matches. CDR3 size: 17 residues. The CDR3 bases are TGTGCCATCAAGGGTGGACAGGGGGGGATCAATAACTATGGCTACACCTTC. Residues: CAIKGGQGGINNYGYTF.

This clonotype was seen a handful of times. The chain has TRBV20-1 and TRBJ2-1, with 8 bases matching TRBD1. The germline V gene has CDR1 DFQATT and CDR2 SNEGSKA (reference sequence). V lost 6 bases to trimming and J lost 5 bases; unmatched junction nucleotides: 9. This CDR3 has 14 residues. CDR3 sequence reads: CSATDRVYDNEQFF. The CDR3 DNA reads TGCAGTGCCACGGACAGGGTGTACGACAATGAGCAGTTCTTC.

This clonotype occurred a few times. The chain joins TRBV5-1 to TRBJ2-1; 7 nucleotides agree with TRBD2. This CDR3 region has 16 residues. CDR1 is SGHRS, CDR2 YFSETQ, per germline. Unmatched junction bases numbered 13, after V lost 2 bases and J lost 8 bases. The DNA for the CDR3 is TGCGCCAGCAGCTTTGGCAGCGGGGAGACTATTCATGAGCAGTTCTTC. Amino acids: CASSFGSGETIHEQFF.

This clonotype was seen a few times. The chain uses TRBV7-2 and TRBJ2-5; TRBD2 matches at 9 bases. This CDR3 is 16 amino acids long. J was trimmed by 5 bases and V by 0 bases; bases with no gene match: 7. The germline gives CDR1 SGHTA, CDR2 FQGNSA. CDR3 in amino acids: CASSLALLAGLETQYF. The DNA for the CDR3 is TGTGCCAGCAGCTTAGCGCTTCTAGCGGGATTGGAGACCCAGTACTTC.

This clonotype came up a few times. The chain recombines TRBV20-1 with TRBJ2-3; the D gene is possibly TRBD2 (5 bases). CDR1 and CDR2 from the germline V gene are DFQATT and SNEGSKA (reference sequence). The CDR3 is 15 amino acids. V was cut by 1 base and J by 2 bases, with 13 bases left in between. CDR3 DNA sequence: TGCAGTGCTAGAGGGTCTAGCAGGAACACAGATACGCAGTATTTT. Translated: CSARGSSRNTDTQYF.

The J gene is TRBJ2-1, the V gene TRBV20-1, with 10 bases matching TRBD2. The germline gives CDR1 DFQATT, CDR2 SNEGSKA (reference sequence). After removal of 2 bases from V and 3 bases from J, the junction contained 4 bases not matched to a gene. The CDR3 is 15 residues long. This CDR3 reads CSARSLAGVYNEQFF. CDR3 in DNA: TGCAGTGCTAGATCCCTAGCGGGAGTCTACAATGAGCAGTTCTTC.

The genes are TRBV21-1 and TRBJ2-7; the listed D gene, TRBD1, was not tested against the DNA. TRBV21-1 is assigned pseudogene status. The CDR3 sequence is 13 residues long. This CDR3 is CASSKETGYEQYF. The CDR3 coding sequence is TGTGCCAGCAGCAAAGAAACAGGGTACGAGCAGTACTTC.

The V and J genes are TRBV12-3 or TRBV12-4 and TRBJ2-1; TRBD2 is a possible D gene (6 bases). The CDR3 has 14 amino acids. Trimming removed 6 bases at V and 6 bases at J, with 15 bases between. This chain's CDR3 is CASRIAAPSNEQFF. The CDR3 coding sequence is TGTGCCAGCAGAATAGCGGCCCCCTCCAATGAGCAGTTCTTC.

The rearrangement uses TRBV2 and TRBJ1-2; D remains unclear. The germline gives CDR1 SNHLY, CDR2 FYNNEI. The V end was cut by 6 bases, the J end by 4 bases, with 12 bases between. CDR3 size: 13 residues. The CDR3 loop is CASSAEGSYGYTF. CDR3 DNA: TGTGCCAGCAGCGCCGAAGGTTCCTATGGCTACACCTTC.

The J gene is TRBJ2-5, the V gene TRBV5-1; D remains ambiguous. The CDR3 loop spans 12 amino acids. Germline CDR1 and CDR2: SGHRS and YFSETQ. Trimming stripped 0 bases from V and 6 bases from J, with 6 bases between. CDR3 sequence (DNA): TGCGCCAGCAGCTTGGAAGCCAAGACCCAGTACTTC. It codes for CASSLEAKTQYF.

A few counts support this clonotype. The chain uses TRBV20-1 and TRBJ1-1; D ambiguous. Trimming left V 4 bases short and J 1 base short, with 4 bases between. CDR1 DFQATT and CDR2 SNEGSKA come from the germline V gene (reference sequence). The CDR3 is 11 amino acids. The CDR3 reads CSATPNTEAFF. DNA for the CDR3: TGCAGTGCTACACCGAACACTGAAGCTTTCTTT.

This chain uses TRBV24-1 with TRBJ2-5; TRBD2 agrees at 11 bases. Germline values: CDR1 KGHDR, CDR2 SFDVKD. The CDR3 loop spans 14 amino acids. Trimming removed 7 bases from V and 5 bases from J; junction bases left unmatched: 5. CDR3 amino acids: CATSSSGRRETQYF. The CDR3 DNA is TGTGCCACCAGCTCTAGCGGGAGGCGGGAGACCCAGTACTTC.

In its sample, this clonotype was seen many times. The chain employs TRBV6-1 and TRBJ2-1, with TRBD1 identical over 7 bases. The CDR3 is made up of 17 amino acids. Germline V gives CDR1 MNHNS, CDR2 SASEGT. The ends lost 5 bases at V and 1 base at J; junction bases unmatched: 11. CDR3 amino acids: CASSQTRQGKSYNEQFF. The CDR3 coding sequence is TGTGCCAGCAGTCAAACTCGACAGGGTAAATCCTACAATGAGCAGTTCTTC.

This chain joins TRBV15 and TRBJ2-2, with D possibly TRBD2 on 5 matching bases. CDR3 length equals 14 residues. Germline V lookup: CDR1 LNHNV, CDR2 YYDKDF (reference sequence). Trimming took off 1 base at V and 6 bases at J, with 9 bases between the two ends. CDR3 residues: CATSRVGVAGELFF. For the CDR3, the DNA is TGTGCCACCAGCAGAGTCGGGGTGGCCGGGGAGCTGTTTTTT.

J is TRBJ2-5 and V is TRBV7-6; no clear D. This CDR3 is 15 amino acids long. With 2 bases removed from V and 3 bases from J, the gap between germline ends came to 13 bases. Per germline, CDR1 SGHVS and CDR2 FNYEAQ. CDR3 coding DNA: TGTGCCAGCAGCTTACAGAGTGGATATAAAGAGACCCAGTACTTC. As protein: CASSLQSGYKETQYF.

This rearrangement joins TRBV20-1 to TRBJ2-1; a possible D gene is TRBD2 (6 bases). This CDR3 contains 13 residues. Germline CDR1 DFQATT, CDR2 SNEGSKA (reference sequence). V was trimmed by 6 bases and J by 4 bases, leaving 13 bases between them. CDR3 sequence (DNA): TGCAGTGCGCGGCGGGACCGGTACAATGAGCAGTTCTTC. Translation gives CSARRDRYNEQFF.

CDR3 sequence (DNA): TGTGCCAGCAGTTGGGGACCCACTGAAGCTTTCTTT. Translated: CASSWGPTEAFF. V and J are TRBV2 and TRBJ1-1, with TRBD1 as a possible D gene (5 bases). Per germline, CDR1 SNHLY and CDR2 FYNNEI. The V end was cut by 5 bases, the J end by 4 bases, with 8 bases between. The CDR3 covers 12 residues.

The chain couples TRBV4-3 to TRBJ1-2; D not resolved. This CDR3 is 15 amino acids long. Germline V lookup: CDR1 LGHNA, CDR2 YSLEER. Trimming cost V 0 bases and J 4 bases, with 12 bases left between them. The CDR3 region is CASSQDWESAYGYTF. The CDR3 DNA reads TGCGCCAGCAGCCAAGATTGGGAAAGCGCCTATGGCTACACCTTC.

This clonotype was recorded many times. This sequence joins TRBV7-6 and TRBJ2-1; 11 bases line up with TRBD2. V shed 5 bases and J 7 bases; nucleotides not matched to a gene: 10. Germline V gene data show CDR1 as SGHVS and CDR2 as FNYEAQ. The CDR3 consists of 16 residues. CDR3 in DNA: TGTGCCAGCAGCCCCCTGGGTAGCGGGGGGGCGAATGAGCAGTTCTTC. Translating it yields CASSPLGSGGANEQFF.